A selection of T cell receptor beta chains follows, all from one sample in a study of graft-versus-host responses after intestinal transplantation. Sequencing was performed with immunoSEQ multiplex PCR; in TCRdb, only in-frame clones are kept and a portion is missing. The sample holds approximately 85,000 clones, over 85% seen once. Their target antigens are unknown. The sample was unstimulated CD8+ T cells sorted from spleen or lymph node cells, taken before transplant. These receptors were collected from a human donor who was the organ donor for an intestinal transplant. Both conserved end residues are part of each CDR3. D genes are given only for firm matches. Clone size is not always given. Where it is, it says once, few, many or a class for expanded clones.

D gene: .
V gene: TRBV6-6
J gene: TRBJ1-6
clone size: few
CDR3 DNA: TGTGCCAGCAGTTACTCCGCCAGGGTTAATTCACCCCTCCACTTT
CDR3 protein: CASSYSARVNSPLHF

D gene: TRBD2
V gene: TRBV7-2
J gene: TRBJ2-1
clone size: .
CDR3 DNA: TGTGCCAGCAGCTTAGCACTAGCGGGGTCCTACAATGAGCAGTTCTTC
CDR3 protein: CASSLALAGSYNEQFF

D gene: .
V gene: TRBV4-1
J gene: TRBJ2-7
clone size: .
CDR3 DNA: TGCGCCAGCAGCCAAGATAAGGGGGTCGAGCAGTACTTC
CDR3 protein: CASSQDKGVEQYF

D gene: .
V gene: TRBV7-8
J gene: TRBJ1-1
clone size: .
CDR3 DNA: TGTGCCAGCACCAAACAGGGAATGAACACTGAAGCTTTCTTT
CDR3 protein: CASTKQGMNTEAFF

D gene: TRBD2
V gene: TRBV10-3
J gene: TRBJ2-7
clone size: .
CDR3 DNA: TGTGCCATCAGGGGGACTAGCGGAGCCCCCTACGAGCAGTACTTC
CDR3 protein: CAIRGTSGAPYEQYF

D gene: .
V gene: TRBV10-3
J gene: TRBJ1-4
clone size: .
CDR3 DNA: TGTGCCATCAGTGAGGAACGGTTAGCAGGAGGGAAAAAACTGTTTTTT
CDR3 protein: CAISEERLAGGKKLFF

D gene: TRBD2
V gene: TRBV29-1
J gene: TRBJ2-1
clone size: .
CDR3 DNA: TGCAGCGTTGACCTGGGAGGGGATCAGTTCTTC
CDR3 protein: CSVDLGGDQFF

D gene: .
V gene: TRBV7-9
J gene: TRBJ2-5
clone size: .
CDR3 DNA: TGTGCCAGCAGCTTAGCGGGCTTACTCCAAGAGACCCAGTACTTC
CDR3 protein: CASSLAGLLQETQYF

D gene: .
V gene: TRBV19
J gene: TRBJ1-2
clone size: .
CDR3 DNA: TGTGCCAGTAGTTTCGGGGGATCTAACTATGGCTACACCTTC
CDR3 protein: CASSFGGSNYGYTF

D gene: TRBD1
V gene: TRBV13
J gene: TRBJ1-1
clone size: .
CDR3 DNA: TGTGCCAGCAGCCAAATGCAGGGGGTATCTGAAGCTTTCTTT
CDR3 protein: CASSQMQGVSEAFF

D gene: .
V gene: TRBV11-2
J gene: TRBJ2-7
clone size: .
CDR3 DNA: TGCGCCAGCAGTCAACCCTGGGGGGGCAGCTCCTACGAGCAGTACTTC
CDR3 protein: CASSQPWGGSSYEQYF

D gene: .
V gene: TRBV5-4
J gene: TRBJ2-7
clone size: .
CDR3 DNA: TGTGCCAGCAGTTTTCGGGGTGGGGAGCGCTCCTACGAGCAGTACTTC
CDR3 protein: CASSFRGGERSYEQYF

D gene: TRBD2
V gene: TRBV10-3
J gene: TRBJ2-1
clone size: .
CDR3 DNA: TGTGCCATCAGGCGGACTAGCGGGGGCTCCTACAATGAGCAGTTCTTC
CDR3 protein: CAIRRTSGGSYNEQFF